This passage covers 22 T cell receptor beta chains from one sample sequenced in a study of preoperative IRX-2 immunotherapy in early breast cancer. Method: immunoSEQ multiplex PCR; TCRdb's copy keeps in-frame clones and lacks some. The sample contains tens of thousands of clones, around 91% of which appear only once. Specified treatment: preoperative locoregional IRX-2 cytokine immunotherapy. Sample collection occurred from a patient treated with IRX-2 immunotherapy. These receptors were obtained from a human donor with breast cancer.

The chain carries TRBV4-3 and TRBJ1-1; D unresolved. The CDR3 extends over 16 amino acids. V was trimmed by 0 bases and J by 1 base, leaving 12 bases between them. The germline V gene has CDR1 LGHNA and CDR2 YSLEER. CDR3 nucleotides: TGCGCCAGCAGCCAAGAGGATAGGGCCCCGAACACTGAAGCTTTCTTT. It codes for CASSQEDRAPNTEAFF.

This clone occurred once. Its ends do not fully match the called genes, so a read error is possible. The gene calls are TRBV5-4 and TRBJ2-5; 7 nucleotides line up with TRBD1. The CDR3 is made up of 13 amino acids. Germline V gene sequence: CDR1 SGHNT, CDR2 YYREEE (reference sequence). This chain's CDR3 is CASSPGQQETQYF. In nucleotides, the CDR3 is TGCGCCAGCAGCCCGGGACAGCAAGAGACCCAGTACTTC.

The J gene is TRBJ1-2, the V gene TRBV18; D call uncertain. CDR1 and CDR2 from the germline V gene are KGHSH and LQKENI. The ends were cut back, 0 bases at V and 5 bases at J, with 10 bases in the middle. This CDR3 contains 14 residues. For the CDR3, the DNA is TGTGCCAGCTCACCACCGAGGGCAGAGTATGGCTACACCTTC. Protein product: CASSPPRAEYGYTF.

J is TRBJ2-7 and V is TRBV9, with 8 bases matching TRBD2. The CDR3 consists of 15 residues. CDR1 is SGDLS and CDR2 is YYNGEE in the germline V gene. Trimming cost V 4 bases and J 2 bases; bases outside gene matches: 8. CDR3: CASSPRLAPTYEQYF. The CDR3 DNA sequence: TGTGCCAGCAGCCCTCGACTAGCGCCTACCTACGAGCAGTACTTC.

This chain joins TRBV27 and TRBJ2-5; 11 bases are shared with TRBD2. CDR1 is MNHEY, CDR2 SMNVEV, per germline (reference sequence). J lost 5 bases, V lost 4 bases, and 9 bases had no gene match. This CDR3 spans 16 amino acids. This CDR3 is CASSYSGRAVGETQYF. In DNA form, the CDR3 reads TGTGCCAGCAGTTATAGCGGGAGGGCCGTTGGGGAGACCCAGTACTTC.

Concerning this clone itself: One junction end does not reproduce the germline sequence, and a read error may be involved. This chain uses TRBV5-1 with TRBJ2-7; TRBD2 aligns across 10 bases. This CDR3 comprises 15 residues. CDR1 and CDR2 (germline): SGHRS, YFSETQ. CDR3 loop: CANSARAGGPYEQYF. DNA for the CDR3: TGCGCCAACAGCGCGAGAGCGGGAGGGCCCTACGAGCAGTACTTC.

The J gene is TRBJ2-6, the V gene TRBV4-1; 7 bases fit TRBD1. The CDR3 has 19 residues. V shed 0 bases, J shed 2 bases, and the junction held 10 bases outside the gene matches. In germline, CDR1 is MGHRA, CDR2 YSYEKL. CDR3 DNA: TGCGCCAGCAGCCAAGATCGAGGACAGGCCCTAACTGGGGCCAACGTCCTGACTTTC. Its translation is CASSQDRGQALTGANVLTF.

The chain is built from TRBV19 and TRBJ1-5, with unresolved D. The CDR3 sequence is 12 residues long. The V gene lost 6 bases and the J gene lost 4 bases, with 7 bases spanning the gap. The germline V gene has CDR1 LNHDA and CDR2 SQIVND (reference sequence). CDR3 in amino acids: CASSGGNQPQHF. CDR3 sequence (DNA): TGTGCCAGTAGCGGCGGGAATCAGCCCCAGCATTTT.

The chain joins TRBV18 to TRBJ2-3; a possible D gene is TRBD1 (5 bases). This CDR3 has 16 amino acids. Germline V lookup: CDR1 KGHSH, CDR2 LQKENI. Trimming took off 6 bases at V and 0 bases at J, with 16 bases between the two ends. The CDR3 region is CASSPGAVPSTDTQYF. The CDR3 DNA reads as TGTGCCAGCTCCCCTGGGGCAGTCCCGAGCACAGATACGCAGTATTTT.

The V gene is TRBV28, the J gene TRBJ2-7; TRBD2 matches 10 bases. The J segment lost 3 bases and the V segment lost 6 bases, leaving 8 bases of the junction unmatched. CDR1 MDHEN and CDR2 SYDVKM come from the germline V gene. The CDR3 totals 15 residues. CDR3 nucleotide sequence: TGTGCCAGCAGGCCTCCGGGACTAGCGCTCTACGAGCAGTACTTC. It codes for CASRPPGLALYEQYF.

The V and J genes are TRBV2 and TRBJ1-1; TRBD1 agrees at 9 bases. The germline V gene has CDR1 SNHLY and CDR2 FYNNEI. Trimming cost V 2 bases and J 0 bases; bases outside gene matches: 13. This CDR3 is built from 19 residues. CDR3 nucleotide sequence: TGTGCCAGCAGTGAACGATCCCCTTTCGGACAGGGGTTGAACACTGAAGCTTTCTTT. It yields the protein CASSERSPFGQGLNTEAFF.

V usage is TRBV2 and J usage is TRBJ1-5; D not resolved. Germline CDR1 SNHLY, CDR2 FYNNEI. Trimming left V 8 bases short and J 3 bases short, with 5 bases between. The CDR3 is 11 amino acids. As DNA, the CDR3 is TGTGCCAGCTCTAACAATCAGCCCCAGCATTTT. Its translation: CASSNNQPQHF.

The chain has TRBV30 and TRBJ1-6; TRBD1 is a possible D gene (5 bases). Germline CDR1 GTSNPN, CDR2 SVGIG (reference sequence). CDR3 length: 13 residues. The V end was cut by 2 bases, the J end by 7 bases, with 9 bases between. CDR3 nucleotides: TGTGCCTGGAGTTTGGGGGGGAATTCACCCCTCCACTTT. This codes for CAWSLGGNSPLHF.

The chain employs TRBV7-2 and TRBJ2-3; perhaps TRBD2 as D (7 bases). Per germline, CDR1 SGHTA and CDR2 FQGNSA. With 5 bases removed from V and 7 bases from J, the gap between germline ends came to 13 bases. The CDR3 contains 13 residues. CDR3 region: CASSRGGENTQYF. The CDR3 nucleotides read TGTGCCAGCAGCAGAGGGGGGGAAAATACGCAGTATTTT.

The V call is TRBV4-3, the J call TRBJ2-7; TRBD1 might be the D (5 bases). This CDR3 region has 14 residues. The V end was cut by 0 bases, the J end by 3 bases, with 9 bases between. The V gene's germline CDR1 is LGHNA and CDR2 YSLEER. The CDR3 sequence is CASSQDLGDYEQYF. The CDR3 DNA reads as TGCGCCAGCAGCCAAGATTTAGGGGACTACGAGCAGTACTTC.

The chain employs TRBV4-3 and TRBJ2-7; D might be TRBD2 (5 bases). Germline CDR1 LGHNA, CDR2 YSLEER. Trimming shortened V by 0 bases and J by 7 bases, and 13 bases separated the two germline ends. The length of the CDR3 is 14 residues. The CDR3 DNA reads TGCGCCAGCAGCCAAGATTACGGACTCAGGGAGCAGTACTTC. This encodes CASSQDYGLREQYF.

The chain joins TRBV10-3 to TRBJ2-7; D remains unclear. Trimming took 1 base from V and 3 from J, leaving 4 bases between them. CDR3 length: 12 residues. CDR1 is ENHRY and CDR2 is SYGVKD in the germline V gene. The CDR3 nucleotides read TGTGCCATCAGTGAGTATGACTACGAGCAGTACTTC. Its protein is CAISEYDYEQYF.

The chain is built from TRBV5-1 and TRBJ2-7, with 10 bases fitting TRBD2. Germline CDR1 SGHRS, CDR2 YFSETQ. The CDR3 has 14 residues. Trimming at V came to 3 bases and at J to 2 bases, leaving 2 bases not matched to a gene. Written as DNA, the CDR3 is TGCGCCAGCAGCTCCGGGACTAGCGCCTACGAGCAGTACTTC. Amino acids: CASSSGTSAYEQYF. Drawing the rest from reference TRBV5-1 and TRBJ2-7, the complete variable domain is KAGVTQTPRYLIKTRGQQVTLSCSPISGHRSVSWYQQTPGQGLQFLFEYFSETQRNKGNFPGRFSGRQFSNSRSEMNVSTLELGDSALYLCASSSGTSAYEQYFGPGTRLTVT.

This rearrangement joins TRBV7-2 to TRBJ1-5; no reliable D call. Trimming shortened V by 1 base and J by 7 bases, and 11 bases separated the two germline ends. Germline values: CDR1 SGHTA, CDR2 FQGNSA. The CDR3 runs to 14 residues. CDR3 nucleotides: TGTGCCAGCAGCTTAGATGCGAGGGTCCAGCCCCAGCATTTT. It is translated as CASSLDARVQPQHF.

Concerning this clone: This sample includes further DNA sequences coding for the same CDR3. The chain has TRBV18 and TRBJ1-5; D gene unclear. In germline, CDR1 is KGHSH, CDR2 LQKENI. Trimming pared 3 bases from V and 5 bases from J, leaving 8 bases between. This CDR3 has 13 amino acids. CDR3 sequence: CASSPGRDQPQHF. Written as DNA, the CDR3 is TGTGCCAGCTCACCGGGAAGGGATCAGCCCCAGCATTTT. The whole variable domain, remainder taken from reference TRBV18 and TRBJ1-5, is NAGVMQNPRHLVRRRGQEARLRCSPMKGHSHVYWYRQLPEEGLKFMVYLQKENIIDESGMPKERFSAEFPKEGPSILRIQQVVRGDSAAYFCASSPGRDQPQHFGDGTRLSIL.

The chain links TRBV27 to TRBJ2-7, with D perhaps TRBD1 (8 bases). The germline V gene has CDR1 MNHEY and CDR2 SMNVEV (reference sequence). The CDR3 contains 18 residues. Trimming stripped 5 bases from V and 2 bases from J, with 25 bases between. The DNA of the CDR3 is TGTGCCAGCAGTCTTGGGGGGCCCTACAGGGGGGGCCCCTACGAGCAGTACTTC. It codes for CASSLGGPYRGGPYEQYF.

A single count supports this clone. This sequence joins TRBV28 and TRBJ1-1; tentative D call: TRBD1 (5 bases). This CDR3 comprises 15 residues. Germline lookup yields CDR1 MDHEN and CDR2 SYDVKM. Trimming left V 5 bases short and J 0 bases short, with 13 bases between. CDR3 sequence reads: CASSPRGLMNTEAFF. CDR3 in DNA: TGTGCCAGCAGTCCTCGGGGACTTATGAACACTGAAGCTTTCTTT.